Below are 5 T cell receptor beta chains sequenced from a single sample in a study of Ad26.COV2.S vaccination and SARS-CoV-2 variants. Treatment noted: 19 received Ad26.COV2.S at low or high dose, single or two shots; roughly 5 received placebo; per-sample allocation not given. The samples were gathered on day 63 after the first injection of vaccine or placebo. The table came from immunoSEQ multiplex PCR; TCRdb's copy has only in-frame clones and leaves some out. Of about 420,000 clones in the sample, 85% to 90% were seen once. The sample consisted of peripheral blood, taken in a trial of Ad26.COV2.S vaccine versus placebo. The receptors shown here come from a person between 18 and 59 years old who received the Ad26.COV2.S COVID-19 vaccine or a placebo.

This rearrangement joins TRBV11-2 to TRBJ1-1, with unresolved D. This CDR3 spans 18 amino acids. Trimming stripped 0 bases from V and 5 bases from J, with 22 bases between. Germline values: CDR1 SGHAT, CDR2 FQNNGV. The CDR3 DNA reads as TGTGCCAGCAGCTTAGATTATCGGACGGGGAGAACGGGGACTGAAGCTTTCTTT. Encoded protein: CASSLDYRTGRTGTEAFF.

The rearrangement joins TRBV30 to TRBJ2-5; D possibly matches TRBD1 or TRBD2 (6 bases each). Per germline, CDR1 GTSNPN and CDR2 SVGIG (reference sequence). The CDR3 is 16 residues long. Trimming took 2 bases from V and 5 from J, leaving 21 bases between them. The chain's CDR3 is CAWSLGRTEPLETQYF. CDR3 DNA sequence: TGTGCCTGGAGTTTAGGGAGGACAGAGCCTTTGGAGACCCAGTACTTC.

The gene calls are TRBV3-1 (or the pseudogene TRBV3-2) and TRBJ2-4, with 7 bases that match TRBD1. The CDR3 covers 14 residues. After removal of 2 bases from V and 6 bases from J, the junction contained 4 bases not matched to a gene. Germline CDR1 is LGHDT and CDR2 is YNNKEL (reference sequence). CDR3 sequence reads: CASSQRQGVNIQYF. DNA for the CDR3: TGTGCCAGCAGCCAACGGCAGGGGGTAAACATTCAGTACTTC.

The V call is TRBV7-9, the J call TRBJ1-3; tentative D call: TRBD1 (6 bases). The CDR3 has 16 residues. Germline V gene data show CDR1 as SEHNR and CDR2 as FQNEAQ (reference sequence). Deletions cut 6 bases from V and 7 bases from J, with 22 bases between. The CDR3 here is CASSRGGLKVRNTIYF. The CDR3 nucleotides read TGTGCCAGCAGTCGCGGGGGGCTAAAGGTTAGGAACACCATATATTTT. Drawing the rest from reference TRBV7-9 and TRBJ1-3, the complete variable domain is DTGVSQNPRHKITKRGQNVTFRCDPISEHNRLYWYRQTLGQGPEFLTYFQNEAQLEKSRLLSDRFSAERPKGSFSTLEIQRTEQGDSAMYLCASSRGGLKVRNTIYFGEGSWLTVV.

This CDR3 reads CSVPRTSGDNEQFF. DNA of the CDR3: TGCAGCGTGCCCCGGACTAGCGGAGACAATGAGCAGTTCTTC. The gene calls are TRBV29-1 and TRBJ2-1; TRBD2 matches at 10 bases. The V gene end was trimmed by 6 bases and the J gene end by 5 bases; junction bases not matched to a gene: 7. Germline V lookup: CDR1 SQVTM, CDR2 ANQGSEA. This CDR3 has 14 amino acids.